Following are 14 T cell receptor beta chains from one sample sequenced in a study of graft-versus-host responses after intestinal transplantation. Using immunoSEQ multiplex PCR, the repertoire was profiled, and TCRdb retains in-frame clones only, with some absent. The data show approximately 90,000 clones, roughly 85% seen once. No cognate antigen is known for these TCRs. Source: unstimulated CD4+ T cells sorted from spleen or lymph node cells, taken before intestinal transplant. The receptors come from a human donor who received an intestinal transplant.

This clone was found once. The chain employs TRBV16 and TRBJ2-3; possibly TRBD1 for D (5 bases). CDR1 is KGHSY, CDR2 FQNENV, per germline. V gave up 5 bases and J gave up 2 bases, with 14 bases separating them. There are 15 residues in the CDR3. The CDR3 reads CASSDRGGYTDTQYF. For the CDR3, the DNA is TGTGCCAGCAGCGATAGGGGCGGTTACACAGATACGCAGTATTTT.

Notes on this clone: The germline gene is not matched at one end of the junction; a read error may be the cause. The chain joins TRBV4-1 to TRBJ2-7; 12 positions match TRBD2. In germline, CDR1 is MGHRA, CDR2 YSYEKL. This CDR3 has 17 residues. The CDR3: CASSQGVLAGGSCEQYF. CDR3 nucleotides: TGCGCCAGCAGCCAAGGGGTACTAGCGGGGGGTTCCTGCGAGCAGTACTTC.

This chain connects TRBV9 to TRBJ2-7; 8 bases match TRBD1. The CDR3 length is 13 residues. With 0 bases clipped from V and 6 bases from J, the junction kept 2 bases outside the gene matches. Germline V gene lookup returns CDR1 SGDLS and CDR2 YYNGEE. The chain's CDR3 is CASSVATGGEQYF. DNA for the CDR3: TGTGCCAGCAGCGTAGCCACAGGGGGCGAGCAGTACTTC.

This clone appeared once. V is TRBV7-3 and J is TRBJ2-7, with D hard to call. The CDR3 extends over 13 amino acids. Germline loops: CDR1 SGHTA, CDR2 FQGTGA. Trimming cost V 5 bases and J 4 bases, with 12 bases left between them. The CDR3 is CASSPQSGYEQYF. The CDR3 coding sequence is TGTGCCAGCAGCCCCCAGTCCGGGTACGAGCAGTACTTC.

The chain carries TRBV7-2 and TRBJ2-7; maybe TRBD2 (5 bases). Germline V gene lookup returns CDR1 SGHTA and CDR2 FQGNSA. The CDR3 covers 13 residues. Trimming shortened V by 3 bases and J by 4 bases, and 10 bases separated the two germline ends. The CDR3 region has the DNA TGTGCCAGCAGCTTGACGGGAACGTACGAGCAGTACTTC. Translated, it gives CASSLTGTYEQYF.

The V gene is TRBV19, the J gene TRBJ2-5; possibly TRBD1 for D (5 bases). With 9 bases removed from V and 4 bases from J, the gap between germline ends came to 15 bases. Germline CDR1 reads LNHDA; CDR2 reads SQIVND (reference sequence). CDR3 size: 13 residues. CDR3 bases: TGTGCCAGCCGGCAGGGAATAGGAGAGACCCAGTACTTC. It translates to CASRQGIGETQYF.

The chain is built from TRBV18 and TRBJ2-7, with TRBD2 as a possible D gene (6 bases). The CDR3 sequence is 13 residues long. From germline, CDR1 is KGHSH and CDR2 LQKENI. Trimming removed 2 bases at V and 3 bases at J, with 8 bases between. The CDR3 is CASSPTTSYEQYF. CDR3 coding DNA: TGTGCCAGCTCACCAACGACTAGCTACGAGCAGTACTTC.

This clone was counted once. The J gene is TRBJ2-7, the V gene TRBV10-2; D is undetermined. Germline lookup yields CDR1 WSHSY and CDR2 SAAADI. V shed 2 bases and J shed 2 bases, with 19 bases lying between them. This CDR3 is built from 17 residues. Here the CDR3 DNA reads TGCGCCAGCAGTGAGAGGTCCTCGGTCGACTTGCCCTACGAGCAGTACTTC. Translation gives CASSERSSVDLPYEQYF.

This clone occurred once. The chain has TRBV6-1 and TRBJ2-7, with 11 bases identical to TRBD2. With 3 bases clipped from V and 7 bases from J, the junction kept 2 bases outside the gene matches. The CDR3 loop spans 13 amino acids. Germline V gene data show CDR1 as MNHNS and CDR2 as SASEGT. The CDR3 coding sequence is TGTGCCAGCAGTGATCGACTAGCGGGGGAGCAGTACTTC. Protein sequence: CASSDRLAGEQYF.

This clone showed up just a few times. V usage is TRBV11-3 and J usage is TRBJ2-5; 9 positions match TRBD1. After removal of 4 bases from V and 5 bases from J, the junction contained 5 bases not matched to a gene. The CDR3 loop spans 14 amino acids. The germline V gene encodes CDR1 SGHNT and CDR2 YENEEA. The DNA for the CDR3 is TGTGCCAGCAGCTGGGACAGGGATTCGGAGACCCAGTACTTC. Translated, it gives CASSWDRDSETQYF.

This chain uses TRBV5-1 with TRBJ1-3; 8 bases agree with TRBD1. Germline loops: CDR1 SGHRS, CDR2 YFSETQ. The CDR3 runs to 15 residues. Trimming removed 3 bases from V and 4 bases from J; junction bases left unmatched: 6. The chain's CDR3 is CASSSGQGGGNTIYF. The DNA for the CDR3 is TGCGCCAGCAGCTCCGGACAGGGAGGGGGAAACACCATATATTTT.

This clone was found a few times. The chain employs TRBV28 and TRBJ1-2; D might be TRBD1 (5 bases). CDR3 length: 14 amino acids. CDR1 is MDHEN and CDR2 is SYDVKM in the germline V gene. With 5 bases removed from V and 4 bases from J, the gap between germline ends came to 14 bases. The CDR3 sequence is CASSSSGKVYGYTF. The CDR3 nucleotides are TGTGCCAGCAGTAGTTCAGGGAAGGTCTATGGCTACACCTTC.

This clone came up a few times. The V and J genes are TRBV2 and TRBJ1-6; D uncertain. Germline V gene data show CDR1 as SNHLY and CDR2 as FYNNEI. The CDR3 totals 13 residues. The V gene lost 3 bases and the J gene lost 7 bases, with 7 bases spanning the gap. CDR3 coding DNA: TGTGCCAGCAGTGATACTCGGAATTCACCCCTCCACTTT. It is translated as CASSDTRNSPLHF.

V usage is TRBV28 and J usage is TRBJ2-7; 7 bases are shared with TRBD1. The germline V gene encodes CDR1 MDHEN and CDR2 SYDVKM. CDR3 length equals 16 residues. Germline trimming cut 7 bases from V and 5 bases from J; bases unmatched to any gene: 17. This chain's CDR3 is CASTLDRAVWLNEQYF. DNA for the CDR3: TGTGCCAGCACCTTAGACAGGGCCGTCTGGCTAAACGAGCAGTACTTC.